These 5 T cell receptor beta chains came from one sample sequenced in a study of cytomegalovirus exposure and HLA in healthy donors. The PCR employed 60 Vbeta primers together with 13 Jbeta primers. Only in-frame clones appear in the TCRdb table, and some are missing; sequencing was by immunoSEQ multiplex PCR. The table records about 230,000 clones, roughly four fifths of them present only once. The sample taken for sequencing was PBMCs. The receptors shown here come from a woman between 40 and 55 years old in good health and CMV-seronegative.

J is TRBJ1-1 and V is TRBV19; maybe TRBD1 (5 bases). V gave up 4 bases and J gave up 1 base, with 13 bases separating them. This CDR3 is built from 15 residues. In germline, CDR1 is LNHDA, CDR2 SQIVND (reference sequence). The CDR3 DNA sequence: TGTGCCAGTAGTACCTCACAGGAGAGGAACACTGAAGCTTTCTTT. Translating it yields CASSTSQERNTEAFF. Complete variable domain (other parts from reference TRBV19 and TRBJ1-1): DGGITQSPKYLFRKEGQNVTLSCEQNLNHDAMYWYRQDPGQGLRLIYYSQIVNDFQKGDIAEGYSVSREKKESFPLTVTSAQKNPTAFYLCASSTSQERNTEAFFGQGTRLTVV.

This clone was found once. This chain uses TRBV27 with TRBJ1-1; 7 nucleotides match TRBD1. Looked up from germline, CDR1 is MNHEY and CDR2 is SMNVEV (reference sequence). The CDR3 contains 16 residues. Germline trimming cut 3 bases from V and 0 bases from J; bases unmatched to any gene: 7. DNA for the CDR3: TGTGCCAGCAGTTTCGTAGGGGGCGAGATGAACACTGAAGCTTTCTTT. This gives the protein CASSFVGGEMNTEAFF.

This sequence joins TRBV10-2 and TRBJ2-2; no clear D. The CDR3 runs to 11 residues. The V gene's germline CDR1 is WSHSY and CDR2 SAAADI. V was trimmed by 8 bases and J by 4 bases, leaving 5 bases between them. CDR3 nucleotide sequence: TGCGCCAGCTCGAGCACCGGGGAGCTGTTTTTT. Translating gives CASSSTGELFF.

For the CDR3, the DNA is TGTGCCAGTAGTATACAGGGATCCTACGAGCAGTACTTC. It encodes CASSIQGSYEQYF. The chain recombines TRBV19 with TRBJ2-7; a weak D match, TRBD1 (5 bases). This CDR3 is 13 amino acids long. V shed 2 bases and J shed 1 base, with 6 bases lying between them. Germline-derived CDR1 and CDR2 are LNHDA and SQIVND (reference sequence). The full variable domain, completed using reference TRBV19 and TRBJ2-7, is DGGITQSPKYLFRKEGQNVTLSCEQNLNHDAMYWYRQDPGQGLRLIYYSQIVNDFQKGDIAEGYSVSREKKESFPLTVTSAQKNPTAFYLCASSIQGSYEQYFGPGTRLTVT.

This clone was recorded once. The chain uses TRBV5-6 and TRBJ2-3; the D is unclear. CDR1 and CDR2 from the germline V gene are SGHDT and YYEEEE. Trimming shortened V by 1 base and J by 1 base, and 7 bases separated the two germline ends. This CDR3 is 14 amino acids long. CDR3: CASSLMWRTDTQYF. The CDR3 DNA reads TGTGCCAGCAGCTTGATGTGGCGCACAGATACGCAGTATTTT.